This T cell receptor beta chain derives from a study of blood T cells in healthy people across ages. CDR1 and CDR2 from the germline V gene are SGHVS and FNYEAQ. CDR3 length: 14 amino acids. Trimming removed 5 bases from V and 3 bases from J, with 14 bases in between. The study isolated at least 7 million PBMCs from each sample. Then a second PCR, running about 6 to 12 cycles, was carried out with a sample-barcoded 5' primer and a J-beta primer mix. TCRdb recomputed calls from the 5' RACE reads with MiXCR, one row per CDR3 protein. The table shows over 950,000 distinct CDR3 sequences, with roughly 50% occurring only once.

This clonotype originated in a woman in her fifties or sixties in good health. This chain joins TRBV7-6 and TRBJ2-7; D might be TRBD1 (5 bases). Source material: blood. CDR3 coding DNA: TGTGCCAGCAGCCCAACCCGACAGCACTACGAGCAGTACTTC. It translates to CASSPTRQHYEQYF.